The 22 T cell receptor beta chains below were found in one sample sequenced in a study of T cell repertoires and HLA-DP antigens. These TCRs' antigens remain unknown. TCRdb's table, derived via immunoSEQ multiplex PCR, lists solely in-frame clones and lacks some. The table includes roughly 73,000 clones, around 77% detected once. Sequenced: CD4+ T cells from PBMCs. Source of these receptors: a man aged 55 to 70 in good health and CMV-seronegative.

The sample holds one count of this clone. The chain carries TRBV19 and TRBJ2-7; D tentatively reads TRBD1 or TRBD2 (5 bases each). The V end was cut by 9 bases, the J end by 0 bases, with 9 bases between. Germline values: CDR1 LNHDA, CDR2 SQIVND (reference sequence). The CDR3 extends over 12 amino acids. The CDR3 region is CASRDRSYEQYF. The CDR3 DNA follows: TGTGCCAGCCGGGACCGCTCCTACGAGCAGTACTTC.

This chain links TRBV18 with TRBJ2-2, with D uncertain. CDR3 length: 14 amino acids. Germline assignment: CDR1 KGHSH and CDR2 LQKENI. Trimming removed 0 bases at V and 1 base at J, with 3 bases between. The DNA of the CDR3 is TGTGCCAGCTCACCACCAGGGAACACCGGGGAGCTGTTTTTT. Translation gives CASSPPGNTGELFF. Using reference TRBV18 and TRBJ2-2 for the parts outside the CDR3, the full variable domain is NAGVMQNPRHLVRRRGQEARLRCSPMKGHSHVYWYRQLPEEGLKFMVYLQKENIIDESGMPKERFSAEFPKEGPSILRIQQVVRGDSAAYFCASSPPGNTGELFFGEGSRLTVL.

This chain connects TRBV10-1 to TRBJ1-2, with no clear D. Germline V gene sequence: CDR1 WNHNN, CDR2 SYGVQD (reference sequence). The CDR3 is 13 residues long. V was clipped by 6 bases and J by 5 bases, with 13 bases between them. CDR3 nucleotide sequence: TGCGCCAGCAGGACGAGGGCGACGTATGGCTACACCTTC. Translating gives CASRTRATYGYTF.

The chain links TRBV6-1 to TRBJ1-3; D call uncertain. Trimming left V 6 bases short and J 3 bases short, with 6 bases between. The CDR3 totals 12 residues. Germline V gene sequence: CDR1 MNHNS, CDR2 SASEGT. The CDR3 DNA follows: TGTGCCAGCAGCCTCGGTGGAAACACCATATATTTT. Encoded protein: CASSLGGNTIYF.

V usage is TRBV4-2 and J usage is TRBJ1-4, with 12 nucleotides matching TRBD1. In germline, CDR1 is LGHNA, CDR2 YNFKEQ. The CDR3 runs 16 residues. V lost 0 bases to trimming and J lost 8 bases; unmatched junction nucleotides: 4. CDR3 sequence: CASSQEPGTGGEKLFF. The DNA of the CDR3 is TGTGCCAGCAGCCAAGAGCCGGGGACAGGGGGCGAAAAACTGTTTTTT.

The chain couples TRBV6-6 to TRBJ2-1; 10 nucleotides align to TRBD1. V lost 4 bases and J lost 7; bases outside the gene matches: 10. This CDR3 has 16 residues. CDR1 and CDR2 (germline): MNHNY, SVGAGI (reference sequence). The DNA for the CDR3 is TGTGCCAGCAGTTCACCCGGGACAGGGGTACTAAATGAGCAGTTCTTC. Translation gives CASSSPGTGVLNEQFF.

The chain links TRBV5-4 to TRBJ2-1, with D possibly TRBD2 on 5 matching bases. This CDR3 has 14 residues. Trimming shortened V by 1 base and J by 5 bases, and 10 bases separated the two germline ends. Germline lookup yields CDR1 SGHNT and CDR2 YYREEE (reference sequence). CDR3 nucleotide sequence: TGTGCCAGCAGCTTGTGGACTGGGGACAATGAGCAGTTCTTC. It encodes CASSLWTGDNEQFF.

J is TRBJ1-1 and V is TRBV11-2; no definite D call. Germline V gene lookup returns CDR1 SGHAT and CDR2 FQNNGV. The V gene lost 2 bases and the J gene lost 1 base, with 11 bases spanning the gap. The CDR3 is 15 residues long. CDR3 residues: CASSLYEGGNTEAFF. DNA for the CDR3: TGTGCCAGCAGCTTATATGAGGGAGGGAACACTGAAGCTTTCTTT.

The chain recombines TRBV5-1 with TRBJ2-7, with TRBD1 identical over 8 bases. This CDR3 spans 14 amino acids. Germline loops: CDR1 SGHRS, CDR2 YFSETQ. Losses at the gene ends were 2 bases for V and 4 bases for J; bases not matched to a gene: 5. In nucleotides, the CDR3 is TGCGCCAGCAGCTTATCAGGGGGCCGATACGAGCAGTACGTC. Translating gives CASSLSGGRYEQYV.

This clone occurred once. DNA of the CDR3: TGTGCCAGCAGTTTCAATGACTACGAGCAGTACGTC. Amino acids: CASSFNDYEQYV. The V call is TRBV6-6, the J call TRBJ2-7; D ambiguous. Trimming took 4 bases from V and 3 from J, leaving 7 bases between them. The CDR3 has 12 amino acids. The germline gives CDR1 MNHNY, CDR2 SVGAGI (reference sequence).

V usage is TRBV5-6 and J usage is TRBJ2-3, with 9 bases matching TRBD2. V shed 6 bases and J 5 bases; nucleotides not matched to a gene: 16. CDR1 is SGHDT, CDR2 YYEEEE, per germline. This CDR3 has 17 amino acids. The CDR3 is CASNLIGAGGDGDTQYF. In nucleotides, the CDR3 is TGTGCCAGCAACTTAATCGGAGCGGGGGGCGATGGAGATACGCAGTATTTT.

J is TRBJ2-5 and V is TRBV5-1; TRBD1 aligns across 7 bases. The junction had 8 bases not matched to a gene; V was cut back by 4 bases and J by 5 bases. The CDR3 is 14 residues long. Germline V gives CDR1 SGHRS, CDR2 YFSETQ. The CDR3 loop reads CASSLTGSSETQYF. CDR3 DNA sequence: TGCGCCAGCAGCCTGACAGGGAGTTCCGAGACCCAGTACTTC.

The chain employs TRBV5-4 and TRBJ2-2; 11 bases align to TRBD2. The germline gives CDR1 SGHNT, CDR2 YYREEE (reference sequence). V lost 0 bases to trimming and J lost 7 bases; unmatched junction nucleotides: 11. The CDR3 sequence is 18 residues long. CDR3 sequence (DNA): TGTGCCAGCAGCTTGGAGGGGCTAGCGGGAGGTCGAGGCGGGGAGCTGTTTTTT. Protein sequence: CASSLEGLAGGRGGELFF.

This chain links TRBV7-2 with TRBJ1-5; D unclear. Deletions cut 3 bases from V and 3 bases from J, with 9 bases between. The CDR3 has 14 residues. Looked up from germline, CDR1 is SGHTA and CDR2 is FQGNSA. CDR3 protein: CASSFPANNQPQHF. In DNA, the CDR3 is TGTGCCAGCAGCTTCCCGGCCAACAATCAGCCCCAGCATTTT. Variable domain in full (rest from reference TRBV7-2 and TRBJ1-5): GAGVSQSPSNKVTEKGKDVELRCDPISGHTALYWYRQSLGQGLEFLIYFQGNSAPDKSGLPSDRFSAERTGGSVSTLTIQRTQQEDSAVYLCASSFPANNQPQHFGDGTRLSIL.

The CDR3 is CASSLASGRVYNEQFF. The CDR3 region has the DNA TGTGCCAGCAGCTTAGCAAGCGGGAGGGTCTATAATGAGCAGTTCTTC. The chain links TRBV7-2 to TRBJ2-1; TRBD2 matches 10 bases. Germline CDR1 and CDR2: SGHTA and FQGNSA. CDR3 length equals 16 residues. J gave up 7 bases and V 0 bases, and 6 bases lay outside the gene matches.

The chain is built from TRBV5-1 and TRBJ1-4; 7 bases match TRBD1. V gave up 5 bases and J gave up 6 bases; unmatched junction bases: 13. This CDR3 spans 16 amino acids. Germline CDR1 is SGHRS and CDR2 is YFSETQ. The CDR3 is CASRQQGKESDEKLFF. CDR3 DNA: TGCGCCAGCAGACAACAGGGGAAGGAGTCCGATGAAAAACTGTTTTTT.

V usage is TRBV15 and J usage is TRBJ1-2, with TRBD1 identical over 7 bases. Trimming cost V 4 bases and J 6 bases; bases outside gene matches: 5. Germline CDR1 and CDR2: LNHNV and YYDKDF (reference sequence). The CDR3 consists of 13 residues. CDR3 protein: CATSKAGGDGYTF. As DNA, the CDR3 is TGTGCCACCAGCAAAGCAGGGGGAGATGGCTACACCTTC.

This clone was counted a single time. This chain joins TRBV7-8 and TRBJ1-4; D unclear. The CDR3 loop spans 14 amino acids. Trimming shortened V by 5 bases and J by 7 bases, and 14 bases separated the two germline ends. Germline V gene sequence: CDR1 SGHVS, CDR2 FQNEAQ. CDR3 nucleotide sequence: TGTGCCAGCAGCCACAGCGATGCGGGTGAAAAACTGTTTTTT. Translation gives CASSHSDAGEKLFF.

The chain combines TRBV4-1 with TRBJ1-2; 8 nucleotides line up with TRBD1. Germline V lookup: CDR1 MGHRA, CDR2 YSYEKL. With 3 bases clipped from V and 4 bases from J, the junction kept 7 bases outside the gene matches. The CDR3 length is 15 residues. CDR3 loop: CASSHLDREIYGYTF. CDR3 nucleotides: TGCGCCAGCAGCCACCTGGACAGGGAAATCTATGGCTACACCTTC.

The chain recombines TRBV4-3 with TRBJ2-1; 11 nucleotides agree with TRBD2. The V gene's germline CDR1 is LGHNA and CDR2 YSLEER. This CDR3 comprises 19 residues. The V and J ends lost 1 base and 6 bases, in that order; junction bases with no gene match: 14. The CDR3 sequence: CASSQVAGTLAGAGNEQFF. The CDR3 DNA follows: TGCGCCAGCAGCCAAGTAGCGGGAACACTAGCGGGAGCGGGCAATGAGCAGTTCTTC.

This clone has just a few counts. This chain connects TRBV6-6 to TRBJ2-7, with D possibly TRBD1 on 6 matching bases. This CDR3 is built from 14 residues. V was clipped by 10 bases and J by 1 base, with 17 bases between them. Per germline, CDR1 MNHNY and CDR2 SVGAGI (reference sequence). The CDR3 protein is CATADPDRSYEQYF. The CDR3 region has the DNA TGTGCCACCGCCGACCCGGACAGATCCTACGAGCAGTACTTC.

This rearrangement joins TRBV7-9 to TRBJ2-1; the D gene is possibly TRBD2 (5 bases). The CDR3 totals 16 residues. Germline V gene data show CDR1 as SEHNR and CDR2 as FQNEAQ (reference sequence). Trimming took off 5 bases at V and 7 bases at J, with 21 bases between the two ends. For the CDR3, the DNA is TGTGCCAGCAGCCCCCGGGAAAGCAAAGGATGGAATGAGCAGTTCTTC. Its protein product is CASSPRESKGWNEQFF.